This TCR beta chain was identified during a study of CD8 T cells in ankylosing spondylitis. This clonotype has more than one count but fewer than ten. What it recognizes is unknown. Study conclusions and caveats: The study looked at matched synovial fluid samples from ankylosing spondylitis patients. Disease-linked clones were reported to be significantly enriched there. Ankylosing spondylitis blood appeared to be characterized by a TCR beta motif of eight highly homologous variants.

Quantitative molecular-barcoded 5'-RACE generated the TCR beta libraries. TCRdb called the 5' RACE reads again in MiXCR, with one record for every CDR3 protein. The table lists 130,000 or so distinct CDR3 sequences, 15% to 20% of them singletons. The CDR3 extends over 15 amino acids. In germline, CDR1 is SEHNR, CDR2 FQNEAQ (reference sequence). The ends lost 1 base at V and 5 bases at J; junction bases unmatched: 5. This receptor was obtained from a male donor with ankylosing spondylitis. J is TRBJ2-5 and V is TRBV7-9; 9 bases map to TRBD2. Sequencing was carried out using blood, either unsorted or a sorted T cell fraction (not recorded which). CDR3 amino acids: CASSLVVAGAETQYF. CDR3 in DNA: TGTGCCAGCAGCTTAGTGGTAGCGGGAGCTGAGACCCAGTACTTC. The variable domain in full, with the rest retrieved from reference TRBV7-9 and TRBJ2-5, is DTGVSQNPRHKITKRGQNVTFRCDPISEHNRLYWYRQTLGQGPEFLTYFQNEAQLEKSRLLSDRFSAERPKGSFSTLEIQRTEQGDSAMYLCASSLVVAGAETQYFGPGTRLLVL.